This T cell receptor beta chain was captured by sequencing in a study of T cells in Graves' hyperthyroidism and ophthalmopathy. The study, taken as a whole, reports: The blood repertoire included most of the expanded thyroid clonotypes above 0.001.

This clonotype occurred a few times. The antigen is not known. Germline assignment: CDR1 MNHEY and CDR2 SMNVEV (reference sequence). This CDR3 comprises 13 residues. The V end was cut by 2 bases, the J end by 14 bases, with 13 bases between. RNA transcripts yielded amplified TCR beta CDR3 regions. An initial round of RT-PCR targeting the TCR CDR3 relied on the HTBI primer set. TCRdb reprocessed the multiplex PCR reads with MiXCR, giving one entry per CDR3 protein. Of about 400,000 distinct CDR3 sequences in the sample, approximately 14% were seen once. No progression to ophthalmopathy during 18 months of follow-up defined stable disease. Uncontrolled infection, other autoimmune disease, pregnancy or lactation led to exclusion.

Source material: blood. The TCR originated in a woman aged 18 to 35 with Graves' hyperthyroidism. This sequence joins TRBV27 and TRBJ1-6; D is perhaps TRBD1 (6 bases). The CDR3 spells CASSLTQGNSLHF. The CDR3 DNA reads TGTGCCAGCAGTTTAACACAGGGTAATTCCCTCCACTTT.